This T cell receptor (beta chain) came from a study of long-term antiretroviral therapy in people with HIV. Germline V gene data show CDR1 as MNHEY and CDR2 as SVGAGI. This CDR3 contains 15 residues. Trimming stripped 4 bases from V and 0 bases from J, with 10 bases between. Investigators performed immunoSEQ version v3.0 at survey level. The protocol was immunoSEQ multiplex PCR, while the TCRdb copy is restricted to in-frame clones and leaves out a portion. The data contain roughly 40,000 clones, more than 80% of them singletons. The sequenced sample was unsorted PBMCs, obtained 3.1 years after starting antiretroviral therapy. The chain joins TRBV6-5 to TRBJ2-1; a possible D gene is TRBD2 (5 bases). This receptor was obtained from a woman aged 50 to 65 with HIV. In DNA form, the CDR3 reads TGTGCCAGCAGTTCCGACTATAGCTCCTACAATGAGCAGTTCTTC. This encodes CASSSDYSSYNEQFF.